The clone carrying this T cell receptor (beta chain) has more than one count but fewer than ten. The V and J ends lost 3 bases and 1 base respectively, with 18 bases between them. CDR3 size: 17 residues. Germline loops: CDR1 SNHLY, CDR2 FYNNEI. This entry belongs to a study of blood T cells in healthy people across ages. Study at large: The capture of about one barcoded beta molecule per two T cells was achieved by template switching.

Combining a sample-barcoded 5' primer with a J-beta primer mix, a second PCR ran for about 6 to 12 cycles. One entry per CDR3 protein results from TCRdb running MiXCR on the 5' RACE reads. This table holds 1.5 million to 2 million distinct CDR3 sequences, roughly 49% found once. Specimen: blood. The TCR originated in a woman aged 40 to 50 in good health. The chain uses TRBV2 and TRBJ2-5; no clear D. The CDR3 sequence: CASSEGRRNPLQETQYF. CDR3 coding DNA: TGTGCCAGCAGTGAGGGCAGGAGAAACCCCCTCCAAGAGACCCAGTACTTC.